This T cell receptor beta chain comes out of a study of radiotherapy plus CTLA-4 blockade in lung cancer. On the study more broadly: Among enrolled patients, over 15% responded and about 30% achieved disease control.

About this clone: Its specificity is not known.

Study-wide results and limits: Expansion in blood of tumor-derived TCR clones was seen after radiotherapy plus ipilimumab.

Sequencing used immunoSEQ multiplex PCR; TCRdb keeps in-frame clones, though not all of them. The sample records roughly 51,000 clones, approximately 86% being singletons. CDR1 and CDR2 from the germline V gene are MNHNS and SASEGT. The CDR3 totals 17 residues. V shed 2 bases and J shed 0 bases, with 13 bases lying between them. The specimen was peripheral blood, collected from a patient treated with radiotherapy plus ipilimumab. The chain is built from TRBV6-1 and TRBJ1-4, with a weak D call TRBD1 (6 bases). The clonotype was recovered from a human donor with non-small cell lung cancer that progressed on radiotherapy plus ipilimumab. Some clones in this sample may be carry-over from other donors' samples. The CDR3 DNA sequence: TGTGCCAGCAGTGAAAGGCCACAGGGTGCAACTAATGAAAAACTGTTTTTT. Its protein product is CASSERPQGATNEKLFF.